This T cell receptor (beta chain) was identified during a study of cytomegalovirus exposure and HLA in healthy donors. Study-wide background: Genotyping showed around 80% of roughly 390 donors falling in the Caucasian-associated ancestry cluster.

Study observations and caveats: DRB1 had the most TCR associations and HLA-C the fewest, a later analysis found, with rates varying by HLA locus. The classifier, whose performance was assessed in both the original and validation cohorts, reportedly diagnosed cytomegalovirus status with high specificity and sensitivity. Some TCR beta chains (roughly 150 of them) were listed as cytomegalovirus-associated.

The primer mix had 60 Vbeta and 13 Jbeta primers. The protocol was immunoSEQ multiplex PCR, while the TCRdb copy is restricted to in-frame clones and leaves out a portion. The top ten hold more than 0.55% of the sample, which has around 170,000 clones, 70% to 85% seen once. On this clone: Its antigen is unknown.

CDR3 length: 12 amino acids. Per the germline V gene, CDR1 is MNHNS and CDR2 is SASEGT. V shed 4 bases and J 5 bases; nucleotides not matched to a gene: 1. Sequenced: PBMCs. The clonotype was recovered from a woman in her thirties or forties in good health and CMV-seronegative. This sequence joins TRBV6-1 and TRBJ2-5; 7 bases are a match to TRBD2. CDR3 nucleotides: TGTGCCAGCAGTGGGGAGGGGGAGACCCAGTACTTC. This encodes CASSGEGETQYF.